This TCR beta chain is drawn from a study of CD8+CD57+ T cells in acquired aplastic anemia (dated by TCRdb to between 2018 and 2020). Study-level background: Extracted DNA from sorted CD4+ and CD8+ cells averaged around 3.2 ug, ranging from roughly 0.19 to 27.4 ug. CD8+CD57+ expansion was defined as a frequency above the mean frequency observed in healthy subjects.

TCR beta VDJ combination and CDR3 sequence profiling used genomic DNA as the template. TCR repertoire sequencing was run on an Illumina HiSeq 2000. As for how the authors treated the data: TRBV/TRBJ rearrangement plots, CDR3 size and DJ length profiles, and Simpson's diversity index were used to evaluate the repertoires. The most abundant DNA sequence in the deep sequencing data was defined as the immunodominant clone. CDR3 amino acid sequences were checked for sharing between subjects and were compared against published repertoires and the VDJdb database. TCRdb itself trimmed the public reads at Q25 with fastp, ran MiXCR and retained productive beta chains. Rows are unified per CDR3 protein, each entry keeping the most common DNA and genes. None of the V and J calls come from the authors' own analysis; TCRdb made them. The sample table contains under 500,000 distinct CDR3 sequences; only one count was recorded for approximately 33% of them. The ten largest clones add up to approximately 0.82% of the sample.

V is clipped by 1 base and J by 7 bases, and the sequence between their germline boundaries is 13 bases long. The cysteine opens and the phenylalanine closes a CDR3 of 14 amino acids. Just CDR3 DNA is preserved here, 42 bases in frame from base 1. Via the germline V gene (reference sequence), CDR1 is SEHNR and CDR2 FQNEAQ. Expansion of CD8+CD57+ cells had been shown by flow cytometry in the patients chosen for sequencing. Every patient had a diagnosis of severe acquired aplastic anemia based on International Study of Aplastic Anemia and Agranulocytosis and Camitta criteria. No therapy had been received by the patients at the time of blood sampling. The study deep-sequenced TCR repertoires of sorted CD4+ and CD8+ blood T cells from severe aplastic anemia patients and healthy subjects. In the USA, patient enrollment took place under clinicaltrials.gov protocols 00001620, 01623167, 00001397, 00071045, 00081523 and 00961064. Ficoll-Paque density gradient centrifugation was used to isolate peripheral blood mononuclear cells. CD4+ and CD8+ T cells were sorted by FACS or magnetic beads before DNA extraction.

Overall study results and their limits: Although some 28 CD8+ CDR3 sequences were shared by patients and controls, these sequences appeared highly expressed in patients and within the immunodominant clones of patients. Patients and healthy controls showed no significant difference in CD8+ Simpson's diversity (P=0.060).

This clonotype occurred a few times. The antigen it recognizes is unknown. It has no much larger one-base neighbor in the sample; base qualities were not kept. Specimen: sorted CD4+, CD8+, or CD8+CD57+ T cells (not recorded which) from PBMCs. This clonotype was obtained from a human donor with aplastic anemia. This chain is built from TRBV7-9 and TRBJ1-1; a tentative D call is TRBD1 (6 bases match). The nucleotide sequence is given as TGTGCCAGCAGCTTAGTTGGGGGGGCGGGTGAAGCTTTCTTT. This encodes CASSLVGGAGEAFF.